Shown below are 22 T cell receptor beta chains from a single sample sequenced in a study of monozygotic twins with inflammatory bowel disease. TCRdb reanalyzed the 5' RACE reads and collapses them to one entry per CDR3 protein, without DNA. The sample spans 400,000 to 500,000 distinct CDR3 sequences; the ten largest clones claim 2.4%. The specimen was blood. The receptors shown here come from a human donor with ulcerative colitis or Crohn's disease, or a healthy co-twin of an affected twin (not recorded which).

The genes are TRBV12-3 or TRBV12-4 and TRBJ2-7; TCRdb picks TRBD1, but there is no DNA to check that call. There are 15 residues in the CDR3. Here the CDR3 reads CASSPGGGVTYEQYF.

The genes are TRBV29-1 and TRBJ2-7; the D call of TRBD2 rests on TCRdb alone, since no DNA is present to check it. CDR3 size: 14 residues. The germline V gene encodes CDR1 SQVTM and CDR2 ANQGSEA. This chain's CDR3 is CSVNGLAGAYEQYF.

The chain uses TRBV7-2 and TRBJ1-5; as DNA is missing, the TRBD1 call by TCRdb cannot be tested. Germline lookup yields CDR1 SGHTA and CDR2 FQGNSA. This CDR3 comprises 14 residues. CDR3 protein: CASSGDRGYQPQHF. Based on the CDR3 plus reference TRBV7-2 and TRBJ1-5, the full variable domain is GAGVSQSPSNKVTEKGKDVELRCDPISGHTALYWYRQSLGQGLEFLIYFQGNSAPDKSGLPSDRFSAERTGGSVSTLTIQRTQQEDSAVYLCASSGDRGYQPQHFGDGTRLSIL.

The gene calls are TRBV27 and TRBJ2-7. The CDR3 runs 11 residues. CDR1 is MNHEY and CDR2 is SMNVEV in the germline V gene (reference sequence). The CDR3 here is CASSSSYEQYF.

The CDR3 spells CASSNQGAREQYF. V and J are TRBV6-5 and TRBJ2-7; no DNA is available, so the TRBD1 call from TCRdb remains unchecked. The CDR3 loop spans 13 amino acids. From germline, CDR1 is MNHEY and CDR2 SVGAGI.

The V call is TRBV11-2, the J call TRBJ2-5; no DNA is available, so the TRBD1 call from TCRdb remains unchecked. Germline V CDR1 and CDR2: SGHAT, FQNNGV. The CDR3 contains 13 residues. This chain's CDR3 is CASTQGGGETQYF.

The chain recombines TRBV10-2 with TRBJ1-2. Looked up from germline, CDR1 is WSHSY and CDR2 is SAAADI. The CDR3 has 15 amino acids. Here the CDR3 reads CASSDPPSGIYGYTF.

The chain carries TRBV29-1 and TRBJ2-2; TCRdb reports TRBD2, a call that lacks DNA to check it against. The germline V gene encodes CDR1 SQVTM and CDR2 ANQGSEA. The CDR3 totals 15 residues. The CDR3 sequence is CSVAVGPQNTGELFF.

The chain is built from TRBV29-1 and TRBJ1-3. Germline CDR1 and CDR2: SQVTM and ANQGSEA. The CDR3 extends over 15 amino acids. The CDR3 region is CSVVSPSDSGNTIYF.

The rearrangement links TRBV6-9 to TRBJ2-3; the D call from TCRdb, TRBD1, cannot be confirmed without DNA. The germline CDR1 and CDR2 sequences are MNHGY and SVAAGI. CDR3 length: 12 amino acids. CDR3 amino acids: CASKRGADTQYF.

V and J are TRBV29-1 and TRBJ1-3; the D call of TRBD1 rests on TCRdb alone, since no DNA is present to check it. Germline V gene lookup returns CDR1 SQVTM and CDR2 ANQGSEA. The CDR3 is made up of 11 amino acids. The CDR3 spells CSVRSGDTIYF.

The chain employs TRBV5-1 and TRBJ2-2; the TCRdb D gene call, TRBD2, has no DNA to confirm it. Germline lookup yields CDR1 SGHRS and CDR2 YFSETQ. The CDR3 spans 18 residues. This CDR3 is CASSSTRTSGSWTGELFF.

The CDR3 loop reads CASRMLNTIYF. The chain links TRBV19 to TRBJ1-3. Germline CDR1 and CDR2: LNHDA and SQIVND (reference sequence). This CDR3 has 11 residues.

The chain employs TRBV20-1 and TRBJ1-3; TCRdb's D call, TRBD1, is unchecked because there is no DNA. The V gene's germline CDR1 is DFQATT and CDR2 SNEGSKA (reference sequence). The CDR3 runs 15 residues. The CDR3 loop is CSARDTGALGNTIYF.

This CDR3 is CASRERDEQYF. V is TRBV2 and J is TRBJ2-7; without DNA, the TCRdb call of TRBD2 cannot be checked. This CDR3 region has 11 residues. Germline V CDR1 and CDR2: SNHLY, FYNNEI.

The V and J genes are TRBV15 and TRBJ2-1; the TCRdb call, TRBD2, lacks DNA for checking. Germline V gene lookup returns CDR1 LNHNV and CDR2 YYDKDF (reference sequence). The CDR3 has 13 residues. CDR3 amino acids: CATSRDLASPQFF.

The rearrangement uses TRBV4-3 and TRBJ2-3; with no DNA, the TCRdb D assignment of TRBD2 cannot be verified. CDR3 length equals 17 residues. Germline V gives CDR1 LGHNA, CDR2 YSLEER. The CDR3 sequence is CASSQSGTSGSPDTQYF.

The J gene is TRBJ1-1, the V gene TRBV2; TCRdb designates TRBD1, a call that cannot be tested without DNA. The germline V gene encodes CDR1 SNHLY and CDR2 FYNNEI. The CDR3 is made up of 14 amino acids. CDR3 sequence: CASVRGGSAYEAFF.

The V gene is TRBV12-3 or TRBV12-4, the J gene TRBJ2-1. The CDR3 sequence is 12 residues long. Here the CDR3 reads CASSPYHNEQFF.

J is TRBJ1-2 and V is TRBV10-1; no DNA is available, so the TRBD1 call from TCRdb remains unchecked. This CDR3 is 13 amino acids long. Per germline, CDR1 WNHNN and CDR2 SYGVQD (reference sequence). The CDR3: CASSESGQGRYTF.

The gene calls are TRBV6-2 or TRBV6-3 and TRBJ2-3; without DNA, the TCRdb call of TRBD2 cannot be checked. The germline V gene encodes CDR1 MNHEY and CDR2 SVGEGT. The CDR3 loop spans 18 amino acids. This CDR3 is CASSTISLVLEETDTQYF.

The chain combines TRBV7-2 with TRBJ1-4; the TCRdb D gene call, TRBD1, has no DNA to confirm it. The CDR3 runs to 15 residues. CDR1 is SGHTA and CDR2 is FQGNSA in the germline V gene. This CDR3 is CASSPQTGSDEKLFF.